This T cell receptor (beta chain) was retrieved from a study of blood T cell repertoires in COVID-19. Study-wide context: The United States, Italy and Spain were the sources of the acute and convalescent COVID-19 samples. In each case, the material was cDNA or gDNA derived from T cells, B-cell-depleted T cells, or PBMCs.

Seattle patients were enrolled during active infection and followed longitudinally. Germline loops: CDR1 SGDLS, CDR2 YYNGEE. V trimming: 2 bases; J trimming: 1 base; junction bases outside the gene matches: 5. The CDR3 has 15 amino acids. Original handling: Reference gene primer amplification in the assay estimated nucleated cell counts. Measured with immunoSEQ multiplex PCR; TCRdb has only the in-frame clones, and not every one. Clone size and V and J calls were adopted from that table, with D and trimming inferred from the DNA. Of about 500,000 clones in the sample, roughly 89% were seen once. This clonotype was obtained from a man aged 18 to 30 with COVID-19, enrolled during active disease. The chain joins TRBV9 to TRBJ2-5, with 7 nucleotides matching TRBD2. Specimen: peripheral blood. This CDR3 reads CASSVNLAAQETQYF. CDR3 nucleotides: TGTGCCAGCAGCGTGAATCTAGCGGCCCAAGAGACCCAGTACTTC.